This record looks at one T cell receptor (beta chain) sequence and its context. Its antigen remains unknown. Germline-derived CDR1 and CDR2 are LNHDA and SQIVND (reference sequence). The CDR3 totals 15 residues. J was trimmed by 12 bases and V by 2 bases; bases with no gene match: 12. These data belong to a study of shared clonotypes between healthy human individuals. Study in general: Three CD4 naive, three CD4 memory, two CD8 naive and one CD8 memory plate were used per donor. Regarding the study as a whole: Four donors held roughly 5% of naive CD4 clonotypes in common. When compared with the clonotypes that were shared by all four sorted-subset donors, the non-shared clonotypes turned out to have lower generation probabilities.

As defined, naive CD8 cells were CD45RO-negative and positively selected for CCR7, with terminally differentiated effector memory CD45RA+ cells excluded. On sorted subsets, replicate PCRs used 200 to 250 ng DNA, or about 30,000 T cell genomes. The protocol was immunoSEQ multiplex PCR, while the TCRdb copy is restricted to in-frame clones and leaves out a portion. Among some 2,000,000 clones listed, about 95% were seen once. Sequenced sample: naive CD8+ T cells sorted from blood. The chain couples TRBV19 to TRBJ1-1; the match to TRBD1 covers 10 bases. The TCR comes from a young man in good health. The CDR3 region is CASSIQLRGQGQTFF. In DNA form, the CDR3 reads TGTGCCAGTAGTATACAATTGCGGGGACAGGGGCAGACTTTCTTT.